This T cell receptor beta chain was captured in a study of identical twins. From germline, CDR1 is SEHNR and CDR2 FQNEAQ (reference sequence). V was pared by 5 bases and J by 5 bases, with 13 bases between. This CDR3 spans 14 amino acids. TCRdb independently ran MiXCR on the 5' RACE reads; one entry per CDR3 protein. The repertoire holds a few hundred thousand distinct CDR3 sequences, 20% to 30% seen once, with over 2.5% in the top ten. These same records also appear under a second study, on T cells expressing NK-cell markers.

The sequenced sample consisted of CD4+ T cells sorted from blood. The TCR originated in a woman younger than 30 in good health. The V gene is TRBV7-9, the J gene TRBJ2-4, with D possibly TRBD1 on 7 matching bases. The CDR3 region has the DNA TGTGCCAGCAGCCGGGGGCAGGGGGAAAACATTCAGTACTTC. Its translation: CASSRGQGENIQYF.